This T cell receptor (beta chain) was retrieved from a study of cytomegalovirus exposure and HLA in healthy donors. Germline CDR1 and CDR2: KGHSH and LQKENI. CDR3 length: 17 residues. The germline V and J ends were trimmed by 3 bases and 1 base, with 16 bases remaining between them. Only a few counts were recorded for this clone. What it binds is unknown. The PCR was carried out with 60 Vbeta primers and 13 Jbeta primers. Clones were sequenced by immunoSEQ multiplex PCR, and TCRdb holds only the in-frame ones, with some missing. The data show roughly 120,000 clones, approximately 80% seen once. Broader study findings: Compared with the roughly 730-donor mean, an Asian-associated ancestry cluster reportedly had fewer N-insertions, according to a later analysis. The study flagged around 160 TCR beta chains as cytomegalovirus-associated. The records held CMV serostatus as the only immune exposure information. In all likelihood, a cluster of highly shared sequence variants was a sequencing artifact.

The chain combines TRBV18 with TRBJ1-5; possible D gene TRBD1, 5 bases. Sequencing used PBMCs. This sequence was found in a man aged 50 to 60 in good health and CMV-seropositive. The CDR3 here is CASSPRDGGDSNQPQHF. In DNA form, the CDR3 reads TGTGCCAGCTCACCTCGGGACGGAGGGGACAGCAATCAGCCCCAGCATTTT.